Each of the 27 T cell receptor beta chains below was sequenced from the same sample in a study of regulatory T cells in long-lasting Graves disease. The TCR beta library used iRepertoire HTBI primers with Arm-PCR amplification of CDR3. TCRdb re-called the multiplex PCR reads through MiXCR, storing one row per CDR3 protein. This sample has about 470,000 distinct CDR3 sequences, with around 21% found just once. Time point noted: persistent/refractory GD, antithyroid drugs over 5 years with positive TRAb. Preparation of the TCR library used RNA extracted from PBMCs. Here the sequenced sample was peripheral blood mononuclear cells (PBMCs), taken when the disease was refractory, from a patient treated with antithyroid drugs. These receptors were taken from a female donor with Graves disease.

This clonotype was counted ten times or more. The rearrangement joins TRBV29-1 to TRBJ2-7; D unclear. This CDR3 has 13 residues. Per germline, CDR1 SQVTM and CDR2 ANQGSEA. Trimming took 4 bases from V and 3 from J, leaving 13 bases between them. DNA of the CDR3: TGCAGCGTTGGCCGATCGTGGGACTACGAGCAGTACTTC. Translating it yields CSVGRSWDYEQYF.

The gene calls are TRBV5-1 and TRBJ2-5; TRBD1 is a possible D gene (6 bases). V lost 0 bases and J 4 bases, leaving 16 bases between the germline ends. The CDR3 length is 16 residues. Germline assignment: CDR1 SGHRS and CDR2 YFSETQ. CDR3 sequence: CASSLAPTLGGETQYF. The CDR3 DNA follows: TGCGCCAGCAGCTTGGCCCCAACATTAGGGGGAGAGACCCAGTACTTC.

The chain has TRBV7-9 and TRBJ2-3; D uncertain. Germline-derived CDR1 and CDR2 are SEHNR and FQNEAQ (reference sequence). The CDR3 is 13 amino acids. The ends were cut back, 7 bases at V and 2 bases at J, with 10 bases in the middle. The CDR3 DNA is TGTGCCAGCACCGAACTCGACACAGATACGCAGTATTTT. Its translation: CASTELDTDTQYF.

This clonotype was observed many times. This chain connects TRBV2 to TRBJ2-7, with a possible D match to TRBD1 (5 bases). The germline V gene encodes CDR1 SNHLY and CDR2 FYNNEI. V was clipped by 7 bases and J by 2 bases, with 21 bases between them. The CDR3 has 16 residues. CDR3 bases: TGTGCCAGCATTGCGACAGTCCAATCCCTTCCCTACGAGCAGTACTTC. Protein sequence: CASIATVQSLPYEQYF.

The rearrangement joins TRBV9 to TRBJ1-3; no firm D call. V gave up 0 bases and J gave up 2 bases, with 9 bases separating them. Germline values: CDR1 SGDLS, CDR2 YYNGEE. The length of the CDR3 is 15 residues. CDR3 DNA sequence: TGTGCCAGCAGCGTAGACGCATTACCTGGAAACACCATATATTTT. The encoded protein is CASSVDALPGNTIYF. Combining the CDR3 with reference TRBV9 and TRBJ1-3 gives the whole variable domain DSGVTQTPKHLITATGQRVTLRCSPRSGDLSVYWYQQSLDQGLQFLIQYYNGEERAKGNILERFSAQQFPDLHSELNLSSLELGDSALYFCASSVDALPGNTIYFGEGSWLTVV.

This chain links TRBV18 with TRBJ1-2, with TRBD1 matching over 8 bases. The CDR3 loop spans 17 amino acids. V gave up 3 bases and J gave up 6 bases; unmatched junction bases: 15. Looked up from germline, CDR1 is KGHSH and CDR2 is LQKENI. The CDR3 bases are TGTGCCAGCTCACCGTATTCCCGGACAGGGTTGTGGAATGGCTACACCTTC. Amino acid sequence: CASSPYSRTGLWNGYTF. Full variable domain (rest looked up from reference TRBV18 and TRBJ1-2): NAGVMQNPRHLVRRRGQEARLRCSPMKGHSHVYWYRQLPEEGLKFMVYLQKENIIDESGMPKERFSAEFPKEGPSILRIQQVVRGDSAAYFCASSPYSRTGLWNGYTFGSGTRLTVV.

For this clonotype: This may be a read error: a much more frequent sequence differs by one nucleotide. The chain carries TRBV2 and TRBJ2-1, with 8 nucleotides matching TRBD2. The CDR3 is 14 amino acids. The V gene's germline CDR1 is SNHLY and CDR2 FYNNEI. The CDR3, as DNA: TGTGCCAGCCAATCGGAGCGGGAGAGAGATGAGCAGCTCTTC. Protein product: CASQSERERDEQLF.

The chain carries TRBV10-3 and TRBJ1-4; no reliable D call. The germline CDR1 and CDR2 sequences are ENHRY and SYGVKD. V was trimmed by 3 bases and J by 0 bases, leaving 8 bases between them. The CDR3 is 15 amino acids. The CDR3 DNA reads TGTGCCATCAGTGAAGACCAGACAACTAATGAAAAACTGTTTTTT. This sequence encodes CAISEDQTTNEKLFF.

This clonotype was seen only a few times. The chain has TRBV18 and TRBJ2-5, with TRBD2 as a possible D gene (5 bases). The V gene lost 3 bases and the J gene lost 7 bases, with 24 bases spanning the gap. The CDR3 has 17 residues. Germline lookup yields CDR1 KGHSH and CDR2 LQKENI. DNA for the CDR3: TGTGCCAGCTCACCGGAGGATAGCGAGCGTGAAGCCGTGACCCAGTACTTC. Residues: CASSPEDSEREAVTQYF.

The chain uses TRBV12-3 or TRBV12-4 and TRBJ1-3, with D hard to call. The CDR3 length is 14 residues. Trimming cost V 1 base and J 2 bases, with 6 bases left between them. The CDR3 region is CASSLGITGNTIYF. The CDR3 region has the DNA TGTGCCAGCAGTTTAGGGATTACTGGAAACACCATATATTTT.

This clonotype was observed a handful of times. The chain couples TRBV7-3 to TRBJ2-7; 7 bases line up with TRBD2. J lost 0 bases, V lost 1 base, and 3 bases had no gene match. The CDR3 has 15 residues. Per germline, CDR1 SGHTA and CDR2 FQGTGA. CDR3 sequence reads: CASSLRAGASYEQYF. The CDR3 region has the DNA TGTGCCAGCAGCTTAAGGGCGGGAGCCTCCTACGAGCAGTACTTC.

Concerning this clonotype: A much larger clone differs from this one at a single base, so this may be a read error. This chain joins TRBV12-3 or TRBV12-4 and TRBJ2-7; 9 bases are a match to TRBD2. The CDR3 length is 13 residues. The CDR3 DNA sequence: TGTGCCGGCAGGACTAGCGAAACCTACGAGCAGTACTTC. Amino acids: CAGRTSETYEQYF.

This clonotype has only a few counts. A single base separates this from a much larger clone, so it may be a read error. This rearrangement joins TRBV30 to TRBJ1-2, with D possibly TRBD1 on 5 matching bases. The CDR3 spans 14 residues. CDR1 and CDR2 (germline): GTSNPN, SVGIG (reference sequence). The CDR3 spells CTSDGHRGSYGYTF. The CDR3 nucleotides read TGTACCTCAGACGGACACCGGGGATCCTATGGCTACACCTTC.

This chain connects TRBV28 to TRBJ2-1; the D is unclear. Trimming removed 1 base at V and 0 bases at J, with 13 bases between. CDR3 length: 17 residues. Per germline, CDR1 MDHEN and CDR2 SYDVKM. CDR3 DNA sequence: TGTGCCAGCAGTTTATATCTCGGGCAGGTCTCCTACAATGAGCAGTTCTTC. Protein sequence: CASSLYLGQVSYNEQFF.

About this clonotype: One base away lies a much larger clone, so this may be a sequencing read error. The chain couples TRBV10-3 to TRBJ1-4; 7 bases agree with TRBD1. V lost 6 bases, J lost 8 bases, and 12 bases stayed unmatched. Looked up from germline, CDR1 is ENHRY and CDR2 is SYGVKD. This CDR3 has 15 residues. The CDR3 nucleotides are TGTGCCATCAGAGGTTTCGGGACAGCCGAAGAAAAACTGTTTTTT. Translated: CAIRGFGTAEEKLFF.

In its sample, this clonotype was seen many times. The rearrangement uses TRBV20-1 and TRBJ2-4; 9 bases align to TRBD2. In germline, CDR1 is DFQATT, CDR2 SNEGSKA (reference sequence). J gave up 3 bases and V 7 bases, and 7 bases lay outside the gene matches. The CDR3 sequence is 14 residues long. CDR3 DNA: TGCAGTGTCAGTAGCGGGAGTGTCAAAAACATTCAGTACTTC. This translates into CSVSSGSVKNIQYF.

This clonotype showed up many times. The chain has TRBV20-1 and TRBJ2-5; 7 positions agree with TRBD1. The length of the CDR3 is 20 residues. Germline V lookup: CDR1 DFQATT, CDR2 SNEGSKA (reference sequence). Trimming removed 5 bases from V and 4 bases from J; junction bases left unmatched: 28. For the CDR3, the DNA is TGCAGTGCTCCTATCCAGATGGGAAGGACAGGTTTGCCCTTTGGAGAGACCCAGTACTTC. Residues: CSAPIQMGRTGLPFGETQYF.

Details on this clonotype: This may arise from a read error, as a much more abundant clone is one base away. The rearrangement joins TRBV11-3 to TRBJ2-7; 8 nucleotides align to TRBD1. Germline-derived CDR1 and CDR2 are SGHNT and YENEEA. Germline trimming cut 5 bases from V and 7 bases from J; bases unmatched to any gene: 7. The CDR3 is made up of 13 amino acids. The CDR3 here is CASSKQGAREQYF. In DNA, the CDR3 is TGTGCCAGCAGCAAGCAGGGGGCGCGGGAGCAGTACTTC.

The chain employs TRBV27 and TRBJ2-3; unclear D gene. The CDR3 totals 15 residues. Germline assignment: CDR1 MNHEY and CDR2 SMNVEV (reference sequence). V shed 3 bases and J shed 2 bases, with 12 bases lying between them. CDR3 loop: CASSFGLTYTDTQYF. The DNA for the CDR3 is TGTGCCAGCAGTTTTGGGCTAACGTACACAGATACGCAGTATTTT.

This clonotype occurred a few times. The chain is built from TRBV29-1 and TRBJ2-2; 10 positions match TRBD2. The CDR3 spans 15 residues. J gave up 2 bases and V 7 bases, and 7 bases lay outside the gene matches. CDR1 is SQVTM, CDR2 ANQGSEA, per germline. The CDR3 sequence is CSAKGLAENTGELFF. CDR3 nucleotides: TGCAGCGCCAAAGGACTAGCGGAAAACACCGGGGAGCTGTTTTTT.

This clonotype was counted at least ten times. The rearrangement uses TRBV11-2 and TRBJ2-2, with a weak D call TRBD2 (6 bases). Looked up from germline, CDR1 is SGHAT and CDR2 is FQNNGV. The CDR3 consists of 15 residues. Trimming left V 5 bases short and J 7 bases short, with 17 bases between. The DNA for the CDR3 is TGTGCCAGCAGCCCCGCGGGGTATATTGGCGGGGAGCTGTTTTTT. Translating it yields CASSPAGYIGGELFF.

Many counts were recorded for this clonotype. This chain joins TRBV11-2 and TRBJ2-7, with TRBD2 matching 12 bases. V shed 1 base and J 4 bases; nucleotides not matched to a gene: 2. This CDR3 comprises 15 residues. CDR1 is SGHAT, CDR2 FQNNGV, per germline. CDR3 region: CASSLGLAGVYEQYF. In nucleotides, the CDR3 is TGTGCCAGCAGCTTAGGACTAGCGGGAGTGTACGAGCAGTACTTC.

This clonotype was recorded a few times. The rearrangement links TRBV7-9 to TRBJ1-4; TRBD1 agrees at 11 bases. Per germline, CDR1 SEHNR and CDR2 FQNEAQ (reference sequence). This CDR3 contains 16 residues. V gave up 5 bases and J gave up 11 bases; unmatched junction bases: 13. The CDR3 loop is CASSLGQGAVKKKLFF. CDR3 DNA sequence: TGTGCCAGCAGCCTCGGACAGGGGGCCGTGAAGAAGAAACTGTTTTTT.

The chain couples TRBV6-4 to TRBJ1-2; D remains unclear. This CDR3 spans 12 amino acids. Germline lookup yields CDR1 MRHNA and CDR2 SNTAGT. Trimming took off 5 bases at V and 6 bases at J, with 10 bases between the two ends. The CDR3 loop is CASSSGPHGYTF. In nucleotides, the CDR3 is TGTGCCAGCAGTTCCGGACCCCATGGCTACACCTTC.

This clonotype was found many times. This rearrangement joins TRBV28 to TRBJ1-5; D is possibly TRBD1 (5 bases). Germline V gene lookup returns CDR1 MDHEN and CDR2 SYDVKM. Trimming shortened V by 2 bases and J by 0 bases, and 8 bases separated the two germline ends. The CDR3 has 15 amino acids. CDR3 sequence: CASSLDRHSNQPQHF. The CDR3 DNA reads TGTGCCAGCAGTTTAGACAGACATAGCAATCAGCCCCAGCATTTT.

Worth noting for this clonotype: A clone one base away is much larger, so this may be a read error. This chain connects TRBV6-2 or TRBV6-3 to TRBJ2-7; D uncertain. CDR1 is MNHEY and CDR2 is SVGEGT in the germline V gene. The CDR3 is 12 residues long. The CDR3 protein is CAGSQPGYEQYF. CDR3 sequence (DNA): TGTGCCGGCAGTCAACCGGGCTACGAGCAGTACTTC.

The chain carries TRBV10-3 and TRBJ1-1, with D maybe TRBD1 (6 bases). Germline V gives CDR1 ENHRY, CDR2 SYGVKD. Trimming cost V 0 bases and J 4 bases, with 12 bases left between them. The CDR3 covers 15 residues. Here the CDR3 reads CAISESGRGGTEAFF. CDR3 in DNA: TGTGCCATCAGTGAGTCGGGTAGGGGGGGCACTGAAGCTTTCTTT.